This T cell receptor beta chain was sequenced in a study of CD8 T cells in Susac syndrome. An input of about 0.5 to 1 ug of RNA was subjected to reverse transcription using random hexamers. TCRdb re-derived calls from the immunoSEQ multiplex PCR reads in MiXCR, one entry per CDR3 protein. The sample contains roughly 120,000 distinct CDR3 sequences, around 95% of which appear only once. V lost 7 bases to trimming and J lost 7 bases, with 10 bases between them. The CDR3 consists of 11 residues. The V gene's germline CDR1 is MGHDK and CDR2 SYGVNS. The sequencing sample was made of CD4+ T cells from PBMCs. The sequence derives from a human donor in good health. The gene calls are TRBV25-1 and TRBJ2-5; D possibly uses TRBD1 or TRBD2 (6 bases each). The CDR3 region is CASTGAVTQYF. The CDR3 DNA reads as TGTGCCAGCACGGGGGCTGTGACCCAGTACTTC.